The clone carrying this TCR beta chain has just a few counts. Its cognate antigen is unknown. Per germline, CDR1 LGHNA and CDR2 YNFKEQ. V lost 0 bases, J lost 3 bases, and 5 bases lay in between. The CDR3 consists of 13 residues. This record belongs to a study of CD8+ T cells in alopecia areata. Findings of the study overall: Sharing of TCRs across patients appeared less clear than in mice, possibly for HLA-related reasons. Scalp and blood retained many expanded lesional clones during tofacitinib.

The treatment was: oral pan-JAK inhibitor, 5-10 mg twice daily. Patients with alopecia areata provided lesional scalp punch biopsies as well as peripheral blood. RNA extraction was followed by reverse transcription into cDNA, which acted as the sequencing template. Method: immunoSEQ multiplex PCR; TCRdb's copy keeps in-frame clones and lacks some. The profile shows 150,000 to 250,000 clones, about three fifths of them singletons. Sequences were derived from CD4+ T cells sorted from blood, sampled at week 4, from a patient treated with tofacitinib. This clonotype was obtained from a human donor with alopecia areata. The V call is TRBV4-2, the J call TRBJ1-2; D remains unclear. CDR3 nucleotides: TGTGCCAGCAGCCAAGACCCGGACTATGGCTACACCTTC. This gives the protein CASSQDPDYGYTF.